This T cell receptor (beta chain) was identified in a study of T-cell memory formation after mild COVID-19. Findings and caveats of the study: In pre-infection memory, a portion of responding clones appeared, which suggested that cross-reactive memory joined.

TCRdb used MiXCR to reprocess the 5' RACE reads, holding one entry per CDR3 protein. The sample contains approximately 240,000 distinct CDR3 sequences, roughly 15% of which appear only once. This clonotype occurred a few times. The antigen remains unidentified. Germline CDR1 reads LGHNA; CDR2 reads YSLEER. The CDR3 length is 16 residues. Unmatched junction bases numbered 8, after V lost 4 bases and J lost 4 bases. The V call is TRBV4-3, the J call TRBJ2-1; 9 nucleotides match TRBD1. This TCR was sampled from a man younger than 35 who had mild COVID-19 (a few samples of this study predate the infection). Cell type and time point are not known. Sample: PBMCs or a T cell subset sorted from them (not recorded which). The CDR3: CASSPRTGTGYNEQFF. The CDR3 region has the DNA TGCGCCAGCAGCCCCAGAACCGGGACAGGGTACAATGAGCAGTTCTTC.